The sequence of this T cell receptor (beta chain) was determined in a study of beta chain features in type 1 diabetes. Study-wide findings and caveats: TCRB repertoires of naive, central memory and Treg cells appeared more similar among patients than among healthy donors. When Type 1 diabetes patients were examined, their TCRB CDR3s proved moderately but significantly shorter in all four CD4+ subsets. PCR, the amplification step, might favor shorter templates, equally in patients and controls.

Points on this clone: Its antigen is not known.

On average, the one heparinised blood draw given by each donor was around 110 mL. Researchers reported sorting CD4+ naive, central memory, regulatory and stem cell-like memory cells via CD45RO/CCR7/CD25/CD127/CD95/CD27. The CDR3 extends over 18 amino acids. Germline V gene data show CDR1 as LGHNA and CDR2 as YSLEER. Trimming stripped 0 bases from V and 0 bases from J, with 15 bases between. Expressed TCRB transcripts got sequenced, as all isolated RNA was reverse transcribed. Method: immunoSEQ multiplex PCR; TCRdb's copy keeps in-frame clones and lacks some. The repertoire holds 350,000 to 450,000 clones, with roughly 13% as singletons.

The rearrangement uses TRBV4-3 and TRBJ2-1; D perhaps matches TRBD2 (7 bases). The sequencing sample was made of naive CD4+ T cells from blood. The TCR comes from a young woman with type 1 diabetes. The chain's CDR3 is CASSQDLGGAPSYNEQFF. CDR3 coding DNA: TGCGCCAGCAGCCAAGATTTAGGGGGGGCCCCCTCCTACAATGAGCAGTTCTTC.